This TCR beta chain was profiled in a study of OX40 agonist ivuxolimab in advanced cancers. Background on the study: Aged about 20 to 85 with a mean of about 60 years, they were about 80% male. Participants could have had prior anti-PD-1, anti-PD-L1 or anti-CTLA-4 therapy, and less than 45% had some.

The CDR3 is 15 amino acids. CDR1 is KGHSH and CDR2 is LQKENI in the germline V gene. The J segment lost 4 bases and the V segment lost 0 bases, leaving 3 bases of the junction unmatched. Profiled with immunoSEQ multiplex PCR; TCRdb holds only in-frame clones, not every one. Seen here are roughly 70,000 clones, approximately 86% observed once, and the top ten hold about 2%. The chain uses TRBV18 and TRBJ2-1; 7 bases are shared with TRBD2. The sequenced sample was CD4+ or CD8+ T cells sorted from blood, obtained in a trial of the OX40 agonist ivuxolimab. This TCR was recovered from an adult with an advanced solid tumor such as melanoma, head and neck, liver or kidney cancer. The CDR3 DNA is TGTGCCAGCTCACCACCGGCTAGCGGATACAATGAGCAGTTCTTC. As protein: CASSPPASGYNEQFF.